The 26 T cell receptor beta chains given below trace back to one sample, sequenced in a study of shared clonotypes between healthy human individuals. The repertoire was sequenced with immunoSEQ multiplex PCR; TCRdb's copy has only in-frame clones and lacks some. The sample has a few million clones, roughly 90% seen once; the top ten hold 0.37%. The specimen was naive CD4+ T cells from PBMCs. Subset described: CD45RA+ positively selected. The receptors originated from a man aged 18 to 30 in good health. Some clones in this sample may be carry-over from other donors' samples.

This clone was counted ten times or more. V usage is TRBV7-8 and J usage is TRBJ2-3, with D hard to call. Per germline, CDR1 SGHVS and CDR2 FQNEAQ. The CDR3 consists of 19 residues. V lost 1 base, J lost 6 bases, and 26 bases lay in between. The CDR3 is CASSLEWTPQRPPGDTQYF. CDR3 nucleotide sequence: TGTGCCAGCAGCTTAGAATGGACCCCACAGAGGCCACCGGGTGATACGCAGTATTTT.

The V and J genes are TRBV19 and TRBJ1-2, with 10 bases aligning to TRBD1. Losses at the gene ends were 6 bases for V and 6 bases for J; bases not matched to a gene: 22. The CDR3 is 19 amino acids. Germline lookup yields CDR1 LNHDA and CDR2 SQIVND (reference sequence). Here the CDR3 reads CASSPWLWTGGKTGDGYTF. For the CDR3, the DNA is TGTGCCAGTAGCCCTTGGTTGTGGACAGGGGGTAAGACGGGAGATGGCTACACCTTC.

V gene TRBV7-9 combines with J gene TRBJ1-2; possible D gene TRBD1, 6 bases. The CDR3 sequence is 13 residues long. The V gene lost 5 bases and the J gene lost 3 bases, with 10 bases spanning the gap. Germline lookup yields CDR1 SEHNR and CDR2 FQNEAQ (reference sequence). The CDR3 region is CASSRGGDYGYTF. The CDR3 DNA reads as TGTGCCAGCAGCCGGGGGGGCGACTATGGCTACACCTTC.

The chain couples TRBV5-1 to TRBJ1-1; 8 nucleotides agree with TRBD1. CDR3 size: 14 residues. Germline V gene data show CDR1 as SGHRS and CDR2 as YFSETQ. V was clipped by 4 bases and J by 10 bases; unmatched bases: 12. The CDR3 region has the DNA TGCGCCAGCAGCCTGACAGGGGACGGGGTAGGAGCTTTCTTT. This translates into CASSLTGDGVGAFF.

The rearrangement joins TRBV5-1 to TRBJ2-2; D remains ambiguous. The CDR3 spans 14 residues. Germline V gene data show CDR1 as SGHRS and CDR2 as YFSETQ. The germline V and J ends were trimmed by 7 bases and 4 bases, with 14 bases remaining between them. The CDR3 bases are TGCGCCAGCTATAGAGACTCGAGCACCGGGGAGCTGTTTTTT. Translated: CASYRDSSTGELFF.

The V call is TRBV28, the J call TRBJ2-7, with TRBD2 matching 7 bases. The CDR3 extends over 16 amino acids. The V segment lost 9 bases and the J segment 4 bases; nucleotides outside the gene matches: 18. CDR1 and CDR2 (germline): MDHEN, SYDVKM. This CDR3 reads CASGGDAASGGYEQYF. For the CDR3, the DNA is TGTGCCAGTGGGGGAGATGCTGCTAGCGGAGGTTACGAGCAGTACTTC.

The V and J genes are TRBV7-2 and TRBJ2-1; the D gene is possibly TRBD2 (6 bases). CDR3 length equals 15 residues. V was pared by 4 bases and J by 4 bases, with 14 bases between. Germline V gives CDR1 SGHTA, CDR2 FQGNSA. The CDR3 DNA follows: TGTGCCAGCAGCTCACGGGGCGGAGGGTACAATGAGCAGTTCTTC. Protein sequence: CASSSRGGGYNEQFF.

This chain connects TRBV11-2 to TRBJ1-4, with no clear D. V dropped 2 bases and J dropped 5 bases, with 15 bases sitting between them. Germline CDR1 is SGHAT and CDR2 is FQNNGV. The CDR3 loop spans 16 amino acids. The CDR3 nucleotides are TGTGCCAGCAGCTTAACCGCGGTACAGAGAAATGAAAAACTGTTTTTT. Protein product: CASSLTAVQRNEKLFF.

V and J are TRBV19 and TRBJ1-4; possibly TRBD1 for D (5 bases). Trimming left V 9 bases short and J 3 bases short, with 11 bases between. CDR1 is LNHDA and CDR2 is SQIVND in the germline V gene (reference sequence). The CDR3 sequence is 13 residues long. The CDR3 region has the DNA TGTGCCAGGGAGGGGCGGGCTAATGAAAAACTGTTTTTT. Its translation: CAREGRANEKLFF.

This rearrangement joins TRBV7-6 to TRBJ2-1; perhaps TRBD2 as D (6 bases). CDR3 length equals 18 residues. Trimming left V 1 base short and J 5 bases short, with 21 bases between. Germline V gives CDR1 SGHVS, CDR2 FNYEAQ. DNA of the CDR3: TGTGCCAGCAGCTTAGATTCCGCTAGCGCTTTCACCCACAATGAGCAGTTCTTC. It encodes CASSLDSASAFTHNEQFF.

The CDR3 region has the DNA TGTGCCAGCTCACCCCTACGAAGGTGGGAGGGAGCCGACGAGCAGTACTTC. Amino acids: CASSPLRRWEGADEQYF. The rearrangement links TRBV18 to TRBJ2-7; 7 bases are shared with TRBD2. The V gene end was trimmed by 3 bases and the J gene end by 5 bases; junction bases not matched to a gene: 16. This CDR3 contains 17 residues. Germline V gene data show CDR1 as KGHSH and CDR2 as LQKENI.

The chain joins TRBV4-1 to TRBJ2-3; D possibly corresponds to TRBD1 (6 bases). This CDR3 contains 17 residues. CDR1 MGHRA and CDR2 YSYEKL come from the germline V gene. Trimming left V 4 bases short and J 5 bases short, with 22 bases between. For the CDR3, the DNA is TGCGCCAGCAGCCTGGTACCCGGGACATTAGGAGGAGATACGCAGTATTTT. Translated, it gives CASSLVPGTLGGDTQYF.

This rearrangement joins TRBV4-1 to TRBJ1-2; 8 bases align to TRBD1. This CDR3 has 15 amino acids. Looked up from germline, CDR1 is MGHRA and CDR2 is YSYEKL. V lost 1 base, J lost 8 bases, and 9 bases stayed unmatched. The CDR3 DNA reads TGCGCCAGCAGCCAAGTAACAGGACAGGGACCCGGCTACACCTTC. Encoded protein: CASSQVTGQGPGYTF.

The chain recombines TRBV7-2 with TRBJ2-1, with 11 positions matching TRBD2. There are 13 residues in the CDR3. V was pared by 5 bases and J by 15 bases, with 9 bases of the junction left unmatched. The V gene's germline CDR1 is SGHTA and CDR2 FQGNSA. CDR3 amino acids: CASSRIAGGVGFF. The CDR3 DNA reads TGTGCCAGCAGCCGTATAGCGGGAGGGGTCGGGTTCTTC.

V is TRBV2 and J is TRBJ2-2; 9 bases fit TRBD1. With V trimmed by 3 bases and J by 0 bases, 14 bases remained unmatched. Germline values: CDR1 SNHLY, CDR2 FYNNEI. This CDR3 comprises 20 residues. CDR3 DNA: TGTGCCAGCAGTGAGTCCGATCCCAAAACAGGGGGCGCGAACACCGGGGAGCTGTTTTTT. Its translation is CASSESDPKTGGANTGELFF.

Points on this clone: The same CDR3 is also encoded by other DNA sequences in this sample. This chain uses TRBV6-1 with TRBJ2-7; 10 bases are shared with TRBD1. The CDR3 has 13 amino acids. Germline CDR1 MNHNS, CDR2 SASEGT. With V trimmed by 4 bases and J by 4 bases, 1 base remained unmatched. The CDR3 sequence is CASSVDRGYEQYF. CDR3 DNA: TGTGCCAGCAGTGTGGACAGGGGGTACGAGCAGTACTTC.

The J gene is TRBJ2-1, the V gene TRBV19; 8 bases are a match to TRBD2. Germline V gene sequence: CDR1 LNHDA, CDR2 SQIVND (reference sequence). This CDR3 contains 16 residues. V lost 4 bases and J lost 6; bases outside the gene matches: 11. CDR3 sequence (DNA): TGTGCCAGTAGTAACATAGCGGGATTCTTCCGCAATGAGCAGTTCTTC. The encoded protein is CASSNIAGFFRNEQFF.

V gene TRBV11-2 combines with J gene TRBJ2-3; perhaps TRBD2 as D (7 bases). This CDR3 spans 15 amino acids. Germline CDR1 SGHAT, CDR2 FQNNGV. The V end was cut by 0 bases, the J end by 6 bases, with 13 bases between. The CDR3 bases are TGTGCCAGCAGCTTAGATCGGGGGGCATCGGATACGCAGTATTTT. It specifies CASSLDRGASDTQYF.

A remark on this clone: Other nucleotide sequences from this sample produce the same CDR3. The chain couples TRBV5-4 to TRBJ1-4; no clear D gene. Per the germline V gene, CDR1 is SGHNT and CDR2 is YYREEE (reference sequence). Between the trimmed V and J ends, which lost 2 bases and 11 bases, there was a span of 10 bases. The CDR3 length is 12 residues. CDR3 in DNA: TGTGCCAGCAGCTTAGGTGTCGGGAAACTGTTTTTT. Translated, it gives CASSLGVGKLFF. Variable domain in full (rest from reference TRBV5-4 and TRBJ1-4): ETGVTQSPTHLIKTRGQQVTLRCSSQSGHNTVSWYQQALGQGPQFIFQYYREEENGRGNFPPRFSGLQFPNYSSELNVNALELDDSALYLCASSLGVGKLFFGSGTQLSVL.

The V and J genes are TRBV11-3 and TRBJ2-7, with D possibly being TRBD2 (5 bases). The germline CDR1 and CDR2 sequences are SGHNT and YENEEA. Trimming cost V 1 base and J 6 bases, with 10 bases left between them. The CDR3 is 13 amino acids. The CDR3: CASSLVSEGEQYF. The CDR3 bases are TGTGCCAGCAGCTTAGTTTCAGAGGGCGAGCAGTACTTC.

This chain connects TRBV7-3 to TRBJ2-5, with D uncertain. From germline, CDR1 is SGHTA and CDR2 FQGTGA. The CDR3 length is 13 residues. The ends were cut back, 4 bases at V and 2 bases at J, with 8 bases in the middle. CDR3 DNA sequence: TGTGCCAGCAGCTCCCGTTTGCAAGAGACCCAGTACTTC. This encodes CASSSRLQETQYF.

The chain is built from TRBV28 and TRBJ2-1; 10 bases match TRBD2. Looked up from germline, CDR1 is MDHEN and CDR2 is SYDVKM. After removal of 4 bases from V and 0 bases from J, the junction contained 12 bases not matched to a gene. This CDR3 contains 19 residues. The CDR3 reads CASSYPGLAIFSSYNEQFF. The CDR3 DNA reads TGTGCCAGCAGTTATCCGGGACTAGCGATCTTTAGCTCCTACAATGAGCAGTTCTTC.

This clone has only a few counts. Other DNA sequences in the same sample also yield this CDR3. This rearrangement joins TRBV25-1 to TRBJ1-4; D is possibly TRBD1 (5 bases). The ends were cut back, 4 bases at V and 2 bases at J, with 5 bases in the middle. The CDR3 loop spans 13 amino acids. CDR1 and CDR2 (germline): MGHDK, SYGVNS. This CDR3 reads CASSGQTNEKLFF. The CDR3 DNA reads TGTGCCAGCAGTGGACAGACTAATGAAAAACTGTTTTTT.

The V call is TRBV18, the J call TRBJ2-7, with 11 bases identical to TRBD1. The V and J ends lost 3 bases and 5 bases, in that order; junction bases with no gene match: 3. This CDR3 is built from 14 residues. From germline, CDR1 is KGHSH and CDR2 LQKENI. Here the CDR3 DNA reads TGTGCCAGCTCACCGTGGACAGGGGGCGACGAGCAGTACTTC. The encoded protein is CASSPWTGGDEQYF.

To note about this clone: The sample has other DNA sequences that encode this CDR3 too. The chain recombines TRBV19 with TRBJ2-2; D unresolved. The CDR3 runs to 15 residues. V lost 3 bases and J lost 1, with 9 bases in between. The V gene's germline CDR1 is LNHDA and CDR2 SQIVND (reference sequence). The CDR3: CASSITGVNTGELFF. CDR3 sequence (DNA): TGTGCCAGTAGTATTACCGGTGTGAACACCGGGGAGCTGTTTTTT. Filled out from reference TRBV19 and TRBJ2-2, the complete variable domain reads DGGITQSPKYLFRKEGQNVTLSCEQNLNHDAMYWYRQDPGQGLRLIYYSQIVNDFQKGDIAEGYSVSREKKESFPLTVTSAQKNPTAFYLCASSITGVNTGELFFGEGSRLTVL.

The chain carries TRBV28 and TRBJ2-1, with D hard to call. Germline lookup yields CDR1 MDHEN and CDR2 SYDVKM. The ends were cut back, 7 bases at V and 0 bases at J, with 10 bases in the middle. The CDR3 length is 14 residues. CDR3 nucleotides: TGTGCCAGCAACCCGGCCGCCTCCTACAATGAGCAGTTCTTC. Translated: CASNPAASYNEQFF.